Each of the 17 T cell receptor beta chains below was sequenced from the same sample in a study of T cells in narcolepsy. Measured with immunoSEQ multiplex PCR; TCRdb has only the in-frame clones, and not every one. The sample records roughly 20,000 clones, roughly four fifths being singletons. Sequenced material: memory (CD45RA-) CD4+ T cells from blood. The source is a human donor in good health.

The rearrangement uses TRBV2 and TRBJ1-2; D is perhaps TRBD1 (5 bases). Germline V gene data show CDR1 as SNHLY and CDR2 as FYNNEI. Trimming removed 4 bases from V and 2 bases from J, with 11 bases in between. This CDR3 contains 14 residues. CDR3 nucleotides: TGTGCCAGCAGTGTGCAGGGAGTAAACTATGGCTACACCTTC. Residues: CASSVQGVNYGYTF.

This clone was recorded only once. This chain connects TRBV29-1 to TRBJ2-3; a weak D match, TRBD2 (6 bases). Trimming left V 4 bases short and J 5 bases short, with 19 bases between. The CDR3 length is 15 residues. The germline gives CDR1 SQVTM, CDR2 ANQGSEA. As DNA, the CDR3 is TGCAGCGTTGCTTCCCGGGACTCGGCACAAGATACGCAGTATTTT. Amino acids: CSVASRDSAQDTQYF.

The chain employs TRBV6-6 and TRBJ2-5; 8 bases map to TRBD2. J gave up 5 bases and V 5 bases, and 7 bases lay outside the gene matches. The CDR3 loop spans 14 amino acids. The germline gives CDR1 MNHNY, CDR2 SVGAGI (reference sequence). The CDR3 protein is CASSQTSDRETQYF. The CDR3 DNA reads as TGTGCCAGCAGTCAGACTAGCGACCGGGAGACCCAGTACTTC.

The V call is TRBV9, the J call TRBJ2-1; TRBD1 matches 9 bases. V shed 2 bases and J 8 bases; nucleotides not matched to a gene: 8. CDR3 length: 15 residues. Germline V gene sequence: CDR1 SGDLS, CDR2 YYNGEE. The CDR3 DNA is TGTGCCAGCAGCGTGGGACAGGGAAGTAGGGATGAGCAGTTCTTC. This encodes CASSVGQGSRDEQFF.

The V gene is TRBV6-6, the J gene TRBJ1-5; 9 positions match TRBD1. V shed 2 bases and J 3 bases; nucleotides not matched to a gene: 5. Germline V gene sequence: CDR1 MNHNY, CDR2 SVGAGI (reference sequence). This CDR3 has 16 amino acids. Written as DNA, the CDR3 is TGTGCCAGCAGTTACCCGGGGGACAGGGTCAATCAGCCCCAGCATTTT. It encodes CASSYPGDRVNQPQHF.

This sequence joins TRBV28 and TRBJ1-3, with D maybe TRBD1 (6 bases). Trimming shortened V by 6 bases and J by 3 bases, and 18 bases separated the two germline ends. Germline values: CDR1 MDHEN, CDR2 SYDVKM. The CDR3 runs to 16 residues. The CDR3 protein is CASSARRGVGGNTIYF. In nucleotides, the CDR3 is TGTGCCAGCAGCGCCCGGAGGGGGGTTGGTGGAAACACCATATATTTT.

This clone appeared once. The V call is TRBV4-3, the J call TRBJ2-5; 12 positions match TRBD1. The CDR3 sequence is 17 residues long. V lost 0 bases to trimming and J lost 5 bases; unmatched junction nucleotides: 7. Germline V gives CDR1 LGHNA, CDR2 YSLEER. DNA of the CDR3: TGCGCCAGCAGCCAAGATACCGGGACAGGGGGCTCCGAGACCCAGTACTTC. Its protein is CASSQDTGTGGSETQYF.

This chain links TRBV5-8 with TRBJ1-5; the D is unclear. The CDR3 sequence is 13 residues long. CDR1 and CDR2 from the germline V gene are SGHTS and YDEGEE. The V gene lost 2 bases and the J gene lost 4 bases, with 7 bases spanning the gap. The CDR3 protein is CASSFGGNQPQHF. CDR3 DNA sequence: TGTGCCAGCAGCTTTGGAGGGAATCAGCCCCAGCATTTT.

The chain employs TRBV7-6 and TRBJ1-5; D gene unclear. Germline V lookup: CDR1 SGHVS, CDR2 FNYEAQ. This CDR3 contains 16 residues. V dropped 0 bases and J dropped 2 bases, with 11 bases sitting between them. This CDR3 reads CASSLAPGLGNQPQHF. The DNA for the CDR3 is TGTGCCAGCAGCTTAGCGCCCGGTCTGGGCAATCAGCCCCAGCATTTT.

The rearrangement links TRBV12-5 to TRBJ2-6, with TRBD2 as a possible D gene (6 bases). V lost 7 bases to trimming and J lost 0 bases, with 19 bases between them. CDR1 is LGHNT, CDR2 FRNRAP, per germline. The CDR3 spans 18 residues. The CDR3 region has the DNA TGTGCTAGTGCCGCCCCCCGGAGGGAAACCTCTGGGGCCAACGTCCTGACTTTC. This sequence encodes CASAAPRRETSGANVLTF.

The chain joins TRBV7-2 to TRBJ2-2, with TRBD2 identical over 12 bases. This CDR3 spans 15 amino acids. The germline CDR1 and CDR2 sequences are SGHTA and FQGNSA. Trimming at V came to 6 bases and at J to 5 bases, leaving 4 bases not matched to a gene. In DNA form, the CDR3 reads TGTGCCAGCAGATGGGGGACTAGCGGGACCGGGGAGCTGTTTTTT. This encodes CASRWGTSGTGELFF. The full variable domain, its missing parts supplied by reference TRBV7-2 and TRBJ2-2, is GAGVSQSPSNKVTEKGKDVELRCDPISGHTALYWYRQSLGQGLEFLIYFQGNSAPDKSGLPSDRFSAERTGGSVSTLTIQRTQQEDSAVYLCASRWGTSGTGELFFGEGSRLTVL.

The chain combines TRBV5-1 with TRBJ2-5, with 7 bases identical to TRBD1. This CDR3 region has 14 residues. Looked up from germline, CDR1 is SGHRS and CDR2 is YFSETQ. The V segment lost 1 base and the J segment 2 bases; nucleotides outside the gene matches: 2. CDR3 region: CASSLRGQQETQYF. For the CDR3, the DNA is TGCGCCAGCAGCTTGCGGGGACAGCAAGAGACCCAGTACTTC.

The chain combines TRBV18 with TRBJ2-5; tentative D call: TRBD1 (6 bases). This CDR3 has 12 amino acids. Per germline, CDR1 KGHSH and CDR2 LQKENI. V was pared by 6 bases and J by 4 bases, with 9 bases between. The CDR3 region is CASSTRGETQYF. The CDR3 DNA sequence: TGTGCCAGCTCCACCAGGGGAGAGACCCAGTACTTC.

The chain joins TRBV9 to TRBJ1-6, with D perhaps TRBD1 (5 bases). Trimming stripped 0 bases from V and 7 bases from J, with 11 bases between. Germline values: CDR1 SGDLS, CDR2 YYNGEE. The length of the CDR3 is 15 residues. The CDR3 is CASSVAPTVNSPLHF. The CDR3 DNA is TGTGCCAGCAGCGTAGCCCCGACAGTGAATTCACCCCTCCACTTT.

V usage is TRBV13 and J usage is TRBJ2-7; D possibly uses TRBD1 or TRBD2 (5 bases each). CDR1 and CDR2 from the germline V gene are PRHDT and FYEKMQ (reference sequence). The CDR3 spans 11 residues. The V end was cut by 5 bases, the J end by 9 bases, with 11 bases between. The CDR3 DNA reads TGTGCCAGCAGCGCCCGGGGCGTGCAGTACTTC. This encodes CASSARGVQYF.

Only one count was recorded for this clone. This sequence joins TRBV27 and TRBJ2-7; maybe TRBD2 (5 bases). CDR3 length equals 15 residues. The V end lost 6 bases, the J end lost 5 bases, and 20 bases lay between the germline ends. Germline CDR1 is MNHEY and CDR2 is SMNVEV (reference sequence). As DNA, the CDR3 is TGTGCCAGCAGGCCACTAGGGCAGGACCCGAACGAGCAGTACTTC. Protein: CASRPLGQDPNEQYF.

V is TRBV5-1 and J is TRBJ2-5, with 10 bases lining up with TRBD1. Germline CDR1 is SGHRS and CDR2 is YFSETQ. The CDR3 is 16 amino acids. The V segment lost 4 bases and the J segment 2 bases; nucleotides outside the gene matches: 8. CDR3 DNA: TGCGCCAGCAGCCCCGGACCGGGACAGGGGCAAGAGACCCAGTACTTC. Amino acids: CASSPGPGQGQETQYF.